The source of this T cell receptor beta chain is a study of somatic mutations in cytotoxic T cells in rheumatoid arthritis. Using immunoSEQ multiplex PCR, the repertoire was profiled, and TCRdb retains in-frame clones only, with some absent. The data contain roughly 20,000 clones, more than 65% of them singletons. The CDR3 totals 15 residues. V was pared by 3 bases and J by 7 bases, with 18 bases between. CDR1 SEHNR and CDR2 FQNEAQ come from the germline V gene (reference sequence). A single count supports this clone. The specimen sequenced was CD8+ T cells sorted from blood. V gene TRBV7-9 combines with J gene TRBJ1-2, with D tentatively TRBD1 (5 bases). The clonotype comes from an adult with rheumatoid arthritis. Written as DNA, the CDR3 is TGTGCCAGCAGCTTGCACCGGGGGAACCAAGGTGGCTACACCTTC. It translates to CASSLHRGNQGGYTF. The full variable domain, with the rest looked up from reference TRBV7-9 and TRBJ1-2, is DTGVSQNPRHKITKRGQNVTFRCDPISEHNRLYWYRQTLGQGPEFLTYFQNEAQLEKSRLLSDRFSAERPKGSFSTLEIQRTEQGDSAMYLCASSLHRGNQGGYTFGSGTRLTVV.